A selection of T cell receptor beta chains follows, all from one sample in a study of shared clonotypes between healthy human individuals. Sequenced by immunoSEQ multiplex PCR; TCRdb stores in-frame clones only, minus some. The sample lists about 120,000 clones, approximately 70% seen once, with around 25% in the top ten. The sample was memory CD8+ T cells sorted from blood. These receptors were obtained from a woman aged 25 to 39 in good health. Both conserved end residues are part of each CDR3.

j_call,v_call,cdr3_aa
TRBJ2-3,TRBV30,CACHQRWTRDITDTQYF
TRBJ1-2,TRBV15,CATSRDMLIDYGYTF
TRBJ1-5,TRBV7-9,CASSLGNREVQPQHF
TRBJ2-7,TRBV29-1,CSVETPGHGSYEQYF
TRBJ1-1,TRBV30,CAWNPGPLMNTEAFF
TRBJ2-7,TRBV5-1,CASSDRTGGVYEQYF
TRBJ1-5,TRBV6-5,CASSESEGGQPQHF
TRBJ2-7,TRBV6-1,CASSFTSGSSYEQYF
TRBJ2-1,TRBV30,CAGTALANNEQFF
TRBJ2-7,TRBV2,CASSTAVAYEQYF
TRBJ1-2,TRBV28,CATIIRGNYGYTF
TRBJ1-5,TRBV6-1,CASSETWTGSQPQHF
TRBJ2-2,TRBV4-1,CASSLDISTGELFF
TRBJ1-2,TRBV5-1,CASSFGQGEGYTF
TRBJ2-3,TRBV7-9,CASSLTQRTTDTQYF
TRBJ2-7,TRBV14,CASSQDPRQIYEQYF
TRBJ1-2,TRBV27,CASRVTGGGGYTF
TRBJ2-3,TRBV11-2,CASSWSGGRTDTQYF